This T cell receptor (beta chain) was retrieved from a study of lymphopenia after photon versus proton radiotherapy. Study findings and constraints: Post-nadir diversity loss with photons came from oligoclonal expansion, particularly CD8+ Temra cells. Authors raise, but do not show, better survival with proton therapy. Under photons, naive T cells and diversity fell while effector/memory populations rose.

Germline loops: CDR1 SGHRS, CDR2 YFSETQ. CDR3 length equals 13 residues. The V end lost 1 base, the J end lost 4 bases, and 6 bases lay between the germline ends. With respect to this clone: The antigen is not known.

Produced via immunoSEQ multiplex PCR; TCRdb's table is partial and in-frame only. The data show thousands of clones, 75% to 90% seen once. The input for sequencing was peripheral blood, taken from a patient treated with photon-based radiotherapy. The source is a woman between 65 and 79 years old with pancreatic cancer. The V gene is TRBV5-1, the J gene TRBJ2-1, with unresolved D. CDR3 sequence (DNA): TGCGCCAGCAGCTTGCCAGAGTACAATGAGCAGTTCTTC. It specifies CASSLPEYNEQFF.